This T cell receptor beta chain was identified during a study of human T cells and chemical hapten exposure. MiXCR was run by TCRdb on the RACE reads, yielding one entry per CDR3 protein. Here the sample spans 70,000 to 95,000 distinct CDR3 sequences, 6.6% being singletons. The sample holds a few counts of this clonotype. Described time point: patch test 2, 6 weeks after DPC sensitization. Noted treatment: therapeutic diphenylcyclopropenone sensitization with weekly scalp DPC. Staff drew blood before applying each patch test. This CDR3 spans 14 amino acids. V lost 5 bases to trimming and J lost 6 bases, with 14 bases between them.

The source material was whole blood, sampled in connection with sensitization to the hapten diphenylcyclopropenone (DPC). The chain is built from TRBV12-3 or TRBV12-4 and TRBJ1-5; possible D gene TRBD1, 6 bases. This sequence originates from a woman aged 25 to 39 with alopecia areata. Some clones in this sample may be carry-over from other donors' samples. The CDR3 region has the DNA TGTGCCAGCAGTACCCGTCAGGGGACTCAGCCCCAGCATTTT. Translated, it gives CASSTRQGTQPQHF.